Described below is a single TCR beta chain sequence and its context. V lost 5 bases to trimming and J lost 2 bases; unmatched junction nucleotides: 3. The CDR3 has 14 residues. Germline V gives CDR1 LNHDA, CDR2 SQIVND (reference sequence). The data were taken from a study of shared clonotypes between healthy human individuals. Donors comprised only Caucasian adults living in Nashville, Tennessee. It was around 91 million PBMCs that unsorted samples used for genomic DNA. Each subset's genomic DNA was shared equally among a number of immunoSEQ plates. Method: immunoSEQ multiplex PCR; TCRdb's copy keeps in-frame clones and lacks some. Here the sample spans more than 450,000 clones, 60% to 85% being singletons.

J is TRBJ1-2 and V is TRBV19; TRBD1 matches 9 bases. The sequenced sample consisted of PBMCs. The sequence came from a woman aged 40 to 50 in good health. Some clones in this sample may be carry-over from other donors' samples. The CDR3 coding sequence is TGTGCCAGTAGTCGGACAGGGGCGAACTATGGCTACACCTTC. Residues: CASSRTGANYGYTF.